Below are 26 T cell receptor beta chains sequenced from a single sample in a study of sequential checkpoint blockade in melanoma. Treatment reported: randomized to nivolumab then ipilimumab (arm A) or the reverse (arm B). Some clones are missing from TCRdb's copy, which holds only in-frame ones; the method was immunoSEQ multiplex PCR. The sample lists 15,000 to 20,000 clones; roughly 70% were seen once. The starting material was CD8+ T cells sorted from blood (inferred from file names), obtained from a patient given nivolumab and ipilimumab in sequence. Receptors were obtained from a human donor with melanoma.

The rearrangement links TRBV19 to TRBJ2-3, with D possibly TRBD1 on 5 matching bases. V lost 6 bases, J lost 4 bases, and 8 bases lay in between. The CDR3 runs 12 residues. Germline V gene sequence: CDR1 LNHDA, CDR2 SQIVND (reference sequence). CDR3 amino acids: CASRAGSDTQYF. CDR3 bases: TGTGCCAGTAGGGCAGGGTCAGATACGCAGTATTTT.

In DNA form, the CDR3 reads TGCGCCAGCAGCTTAGGACAGGTTCGTTTCAACACTGAAGCTTTCTTT. Protein product: CASSLGQVRFNTEAFF. This chain connects TRBV5-1 to TRBJ1-1; TRBD1 matches at 7 bases. Germline trimming cut 2 bases from V and 2 bases from J; bases unmatched to any gene: 9. Germline CDR1 SGHRS, CDR2 YFSETQ. CDR3 length: 16 residues. The variable domain in full, completed from reference TRBV5-1 and TRBJ1-1, reads KAGVTQTPRYLIKTRGQQVTLSCSPISGHRSVSWYQQTPGQGLQFLFEYFSETQRNKGNFPGRFSGRQFSNSRSEMNVSTLELGDSALYLCASSLGQVRFNTEAFFGQGTRLTVV.

The gene calls are TRBV28 and TRBJ2-1, with TRBD2 as a possible D gene (7 bases). Trimming left V 10 bases short and J 4 bases short, with 17 bases between. Germline CDR1 reads MDHEN; CDR2 reads SYDVKM. The CDR3 covers 14 residues. CDR3 coding DNA: TGTGCCACCAACTTAGGGGGGGATTACAATGAGCAGTTCTTC. Encoded protein: CATNLGGDYNEQFF.

The V gene is TRBV6-5, the J gene TRBJ2-1, with 7 bases matching TRBD2. Germline lookup yields CDR1 MNHEY and CDR2 SVGAGI. V gave up 6 bases and J gave up 5 bases; unmatched junction bases: 10. This CDR3 comprises 15 residues. For the CDR3, the DNA is TGTGCCAGCAGCCAAACTAGCGTATTAAACAATGAGCAGTTCTTC. Protein sequence: CASSQTSVLNNEQFF.

This chain joins TRBV9 and TRBJ1-5, with a possible D match to TRBD1 (5 bases). CDR3 length: 14 residues. Between the trimmed V and J ends, which lost 0 bases and 7 bases, there was a span of 11 bases. Germline assignment: CDR1 SGDLS and CDR2 YYNGEE. The CDR3 nucleotides are TGTGCCAGCAGCGTAGGTGACGGGGGACAGCCCCAGCATTTT. Protein sequence: CASSVGDGGQPQHF.

The chain recombines TRBV4-3 with TRBJ2-3; TRBD2 matches at 13 bases. This CDR3 is built from 18 residues. Looked up from germline, CDR1 is LGHNA and CDR2 is YSLEER. V lost 1 base and J lost 4; bases outside the gene matches: 8. The CDR3 bases are TGCGCCAGCAGCCAAGTAGGGGGACTAGCGGGATTCGCAGATACGCAGTATTTT. Its protein is CASSQVGGLAGFADTQYF.

This chain connects TRBV5-1 to TRBJ2-1, with 9 bases that match TRBD1. Germline values: CDR1 SGHRS, CDR2 YFSETQ. The J segment lost 3 bases and the V segment lost 5 bases, leaving 6 bases of the junction unmatched. CDR3 length equals 15 residues. As DNA, the CDR3 is TGCGCCAGCAGATCACCGGGACAGGGCTACAATGAGCAGTTCTTC. Protein sequence: CASRSPGQGYNEQFF.

This chain connects TRBV4-1 to TRBJ1-3; the match to TRBD1 covers 8 bases. The CDR3 covers 14 residues. The V segment lost 4 bases and the J segment 8 bases; nucleotides outside the gene matches: 7. The germline CDR1 and CDR2 sequences are MGHRA and YSYEKL. CDR3 region: CASSPDRVGDTIYF. For the CDR3, the DNA is TGCGCCAGCAGCCCGGACAGGGTAGGGGACACCATATATTTT.

CDR3 bases: TGTGCCAGCAGTGAGACTAACACAGATACGCAGTATTTT. Its translation: CASSETNTDTQYF. The chain joins TRBV27 to TRBJ2-3; weak D call: TRBD2 (5 bases). Germline V gene sequence: CDR1 MNHEY, CDR2 SMNVEV (reference sequence). V dropped 5 bases and J dropped 2 bases, with 8 bases sitting between them. The CDR3 spans 13 residues.

This chain connects TRBV16 to TRBJ2-7; no reliable D call. The V end was cut by 0 bases, the J end by 4 bases, with 7 bases between. CDR1 and CDR2 (germline): KGHSY, FQNENV. This CDR3 comprises 13 residues. The CDR3 sequence is CASSQSAGYEQYF. The CDR3 region has the DNA TGTGCCAGCAGCCAATCAGCCGGGTACGAGCAGTACTTC.

The chain combines TRBV4-3 with TRBJ1-2, with TRBD1 matching 8 bases. Germline assignment: CDR1 LGHNA and CDR2 YSLEER. CDR3 length equals 16 residues. After removal of 4 bases from V and 8 bases from J, the junction contained 15 bases not matched to a gene. CDR3 DNA sequence: TGCGCCAGCAGCCCCGGACAGGGCCTCGGTATTGGCGGCTACACCTTC. It codes for CASSPGQGLGIGGYTF.

The rearrangement uses TRBV19 and TRBJ1-2; D may be TRBD1 (5 bases). The CDR3 extends over 13 amino acids. V was shortened by 6 bases and J by 8 bases, with 16 bases between the two germline ends. Germline V gene lookup returns CDR1 LNHDA and CDR2 SQIVND (reference sequence). CDR3 DNA: TGTGCCAGTAGAGACAGCTTCAGAGGAGGCTACACCTTC. It translates to CASRDSFRGGYTF. The variable domain in full, with the rest retrieved from reference TRBV19 and TRBJ1-2, is DGGITQSPKYLFRKEGQNVTLSCEQNLNHDAMYWYRQDPGQGLRLIYYSQIVNDFQKGDIAEGYSVSREKKESFPLTVTSAQKNPTAFYLCASRDSFRGGYTFGSGTRLTVV.

In this sample, this clone is medium-sized. J is TRBJ2-7 and V is TRBV4-3; 7 nucleotides line up with TRBD2. In germline, CDR1 is LGHNA, CDR2 YSLEER. The CDR3 has 17 amino acids. V was pared by 0 bases and J by 3 bases, with 11 bases of the junction left unmatched. The CDR3 coding sequence is TGCGCCAGCAGCCAAGACGGTACCGGCATAGCGGGCTACGAGCAGTACTTC. Translated: CASSQDGTGIAGYEQYF.

The V and J genes are TRBV21-1 and TRBJ1-2; TRBD1 reflects the table's D call only, with no check against the DNA. TRBV21-1 is a recognized pseudogene. The CDR3 runs to 15 residues. The CDR3 region has the DNA TGTGCCAGCAGCCTCGCGGAGGGGACAGGGGATGGCTACACCTTC. Translation gives CASSLAEGTGDGYTF.

This chain uses TRBV28 with TRBJ2-7; D gene uncertain. V lost 3 bases and J 3 bases, leaving 6 bases between the germline ends. CDR3 length equals 12 residues. CDR1 is MDHEN, CDR2 SYDVKM, per germline. Written as DNA, the CDR3 is TGTGCCAGCAGTTTCTCGGGCTACGAGCAGTACTTC. Amino acid sequence: CASSFSGYEQYF.

The chain carries TRBV9 and TRBJ2-7; 8 bases line up with TRBD2. V trimming: 0 bases; J trimming: 0 bases; junction bases outside the gene matches: 2. In germline, CDR1 is SGDLS, CDR2 YYNGEE. CDR3 length: 15 amino acids. The CDR3 sequence is CASSVGSGGSYEQYF. In nucleotides, the CDR3 is TGTGCCAGCAGCGTAGGGAGCGGGGGCTCCTACGAGCAGTACTTC.

The V call is TRBV27, the J call TRBJ1-2; possible D gene TRBD1, 5 bases. V dropped 2 bases and J dropped 5 bases, with 15 bases sitting between them. CDR1 is MNHEY, CDR2 SMNVEV, per germline (reference sequence). This CDR3 contains 15 residues. CDR3 nucleotides: TGTGCCAGCAGTTTAGGGGCCTATTCTCCTTATGGCTACACCTTC. It specifies CASSLGAYSPYGYTF.

The chain is built from TRBV18 and TRBJ2-1, with 10 bases fitting TRBD2. CDR1 is KGHSH, CDR2 LQKENI, per germline. This CDR3 comprises 16 residues. The V and J ends lost 4 bases and 3 bases, in that order; junction bases with no gene match: 6. This chain's CDR3 is CASSLRGLADYNEQFF. CDR3 in DNA: TGTGCCAGCTCACTCCGAGGACTAGCGGACTACAATGAGCAGTTCTTC.

This clone has just a few counts. The rearrangement uses TRBV5-4 and TRBJ2-6, with 9 bases fitting TRBD1. The CDR3 is 19 residues long. Trimming removed 0 bases from V and 3 bases from J; junction bases left unmatched: 10. CDR1 and CDR2 from the germline V gene are SGHNT and YYREEE (reference sequence). The CDR3 here is CASSLALWDRESGANVLTF. CDR3 nucleotides: TGTGCCAGCAGCTTGGCCTTGTGGGACAGGGAGAGTGGGGCCAACGTCCTGACTTTC.

Only one count was recorded for this clone. The chain recombines TRBV27 with TRBJ2-7, with a possible D match to TRBD1 (6 bases). This CDR3 has 14 residues. Germline V gene sequence: CDR1 MNHEY, CDR2 SMNVEV (reference sequence). Trimming took 8 bases from V and 6 from J, leaving 20 bases between them. Written as DNA, the CDR3 is TGTGCCAGCGGTCAGACAGGAGCCCTCCTCGAGCAGTACTTC. It yields the protein CASGQTGALLEQYF.

The rearrangement joins TRBV12-5 to TRBJ1-1; the D gene is possibly TRBD1 (6 bases). Germline loops: CDR1 LGHNT, CDR2 FRNRAP. V was clipped by 3 bases and J by 5 bases, with 10 bases between them. This CDR3 has 13 residues. The CDR3 loop reads CASGFEGGTEAFF. In DNA form, the CDR3 reads TGTGCTAGTGGTTTTGAGGGGGGGACTGAAGCTTTCTTT.

The V and J genes are TRBV27 and TRBJ2-7, with D tentatively TRBD2 (6 bases). CDR1 and CDR2 from the germline V gene are MNHEY and SMNVEV (reference sequence). The V end was cut by 0 bases, the J end by 5 bases, with 11 bases between. CDR3 length: 14 residues. The CDR3 DNA reads as TGTGCCAGCAGTTTATCGGGACTGAGGCACGAGCAGTACTTC. Translating it yields CASSLSGLRHEQYF.

The chain uses TRBV5-6 and TRBJ2-7; TRBD1 matches 10 bases. The V and J ends lost 4 bases and 0 bases, in that order; junction bases with no gene match: 1. Germline V CDR1 and CDR2: SGHDT, YYEEEE. The CDR3 covers 14 residues. In DNA form, the CDR3 reads TGTGCCAGCAGCCGGACAGGGGGCTCCTACGAGCAGTACTTC. As protein: CASSRTGGSYEQYF.

In this sample, this clone turned up once. This chain links TRBV6-1 with TRBJ2-5; D may be TRBD2 (5 bases). Germline assignment: CDR1 MNHNS and CDR2 SASEGT. The CDR3 covers 15 residues. V lost 3 bases, J lost 5 bases, and 16 bases lay in between. CDR3 amino acids: CASSESSAYTETQYF. The CDR3 DNA reads TGTGCCAGCAGTGAGAGTAGCGCATATACGGAGACCCAGTACTTC.

On this clone: Within the sample, other DNA sequences also encode this same CDR3. J is TRBJ2-5 and V is TRBV4-3; D remains ambiguous. This CDR3 is 15 amino acids long. Deletions cut 0 bases from V and 2 bases from J, with 10 bases between. In germline, CDR1 is LGHNA, CDR2 YSLEER. CDR3 residues: CASSQDPLGQETQYF. CDR3 bases: TGCGCCAGCAGCCAAGATCCGCTCGGGCAAGAGACCCAGTACTTC.

The chain uses TRBV5-6 and TRBJ1-2, with a tentative D call TRBD1 (6 bases). The CDR3 spans 13 residues. Germline V lookup: CDR1 SGHDT, CDR2 YYEEEE. V lost 4 bases to trimming and J lost 2 bases, with 9 bases between them. CDR3 residues: CASSPQGNYGYTF. In nucleotides, the CDR3 is TGTGCCAGCAGCCCACAGGGCAACTATGGCTACACCTTC.